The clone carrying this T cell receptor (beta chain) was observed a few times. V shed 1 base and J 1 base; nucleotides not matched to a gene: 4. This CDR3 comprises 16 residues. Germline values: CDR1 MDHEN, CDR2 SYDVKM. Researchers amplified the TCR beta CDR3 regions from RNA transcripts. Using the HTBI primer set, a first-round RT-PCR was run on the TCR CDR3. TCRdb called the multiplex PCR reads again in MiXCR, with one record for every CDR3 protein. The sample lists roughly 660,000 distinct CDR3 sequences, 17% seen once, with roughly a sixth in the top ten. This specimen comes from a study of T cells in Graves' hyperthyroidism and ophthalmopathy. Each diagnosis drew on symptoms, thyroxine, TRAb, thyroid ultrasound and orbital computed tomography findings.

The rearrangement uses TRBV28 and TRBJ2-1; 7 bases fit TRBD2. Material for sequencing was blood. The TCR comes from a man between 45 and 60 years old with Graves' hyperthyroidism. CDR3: CASSLYSGASYNEQFF. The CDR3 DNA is TGTGCCAGCAGTTTATACAGCGGGGCGTCCTACAATGAGCAGTTCTTC.